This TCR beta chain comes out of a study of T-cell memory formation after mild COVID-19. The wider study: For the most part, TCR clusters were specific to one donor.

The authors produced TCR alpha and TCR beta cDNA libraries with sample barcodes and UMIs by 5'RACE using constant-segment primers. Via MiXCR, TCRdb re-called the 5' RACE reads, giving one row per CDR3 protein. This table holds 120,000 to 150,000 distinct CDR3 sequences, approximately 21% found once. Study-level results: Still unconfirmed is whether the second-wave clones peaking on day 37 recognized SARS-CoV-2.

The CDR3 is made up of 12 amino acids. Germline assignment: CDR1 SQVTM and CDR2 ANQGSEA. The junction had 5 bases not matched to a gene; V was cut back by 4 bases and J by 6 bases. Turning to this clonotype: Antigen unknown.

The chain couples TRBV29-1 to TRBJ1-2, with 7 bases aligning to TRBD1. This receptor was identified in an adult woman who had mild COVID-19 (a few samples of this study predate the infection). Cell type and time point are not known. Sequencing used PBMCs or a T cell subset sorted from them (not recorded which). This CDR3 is CSVGDRADGYTF. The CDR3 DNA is TGCAGCGTTGGCGACAGGGCGGATGGCTACACCTTC. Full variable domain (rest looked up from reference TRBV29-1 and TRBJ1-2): SAVISQKPSRDICQRGTSLTIQCQVDSQVTMMFWYRQQPGQSLTLIATANQGSEATYESGFVIDKFPISRPNLTFSTLTVSNMSPEDSSIYLCSVGDRADGYTFGSGTRLTVV.